The rows below give T cell receptor beta chains drawn from one sample of a study of blood T cells in healthy people across ages. Using its own MiXCR run on the 5' RACE reads, TCRdb lists one record per CDR3 protein. The sample holds 1.5 million to 1.9 million distinct CDR3 sequences; less than 45% are singletons and the top ten take about 4%. The sample comprised blood. The receptors here all came from a woman between 18 and 30 years old in good health. The CDR3 runs from the conserved cysteine through the conserved F or W. The order of the fields is J gene, D gene, V gene, CDR3 length, clone size, CDR3 DNA, CDR3 protein. A D gene is named only where the DNA matches it firmly. For some rows the clone size is stated as once, few or many, or as a class when expanded; others skip it.

>TRBJ2-5|-|TRBV21-1|15|-
TGTGCCAGCAGCAAAGCTGGGGCGTCTCAAGAGACCCAGTACTTC
CASSKAGASQETQYF
>TRBJ1-2|-|TRBV15|16|few
TGTGCCACCAGCAGACCCGGTAGTAGGGGGATCTATGGCTACACCTTC
CATSRPGSRGIYGYTF
>TRBJ1-2|-|TRBV30|12|-
TGTGCCGGGAGTTATATACAGGGAGGCTACACCTTC
CAGSYIQGGYTF
>TRBJ1-5|-|TRBV6-6|14|-
TGTGCCAGCAGTTTGCGACAGAACAATCAGCCCCAGCATTTT
CASSLRQNNQPQHF
>TRBJ2-5|TRBD2|TRBV5-5|15|once
TGTGCCAGCAGCTTATCCGGGGGGGCCTGGGAGACCCAGTACTTC
CASSLSGGAWETQYF
>TRBJ2-3|TRBD2|TRBV20-1|16|few
TGCAGTGCTAACCTTCTAGCGGGGGCCCCCACAGATACGCAGTATTTT
CSANLLAGAPTDTQYF
>TRBJ1-2|TRBD1|TRBV12-3/TRBV12-4|16|-
TGTGCCAGCAGTTTCTCCCTTGCACAGGGGGTGAGTGGCTACACCTTC
CASSFSLAQGVSGYTF
>TRBJ2-3|-|TRBV29-1|14|-
TGCAGCGTTGAAACGGACTCCACCACAGATACGCAGTATTTT
CSVETDSTTDTQYF
>TRBJ1-2|-|TRBV6-5|14|-
TGTGCCAGCAGTCCTATAAGTGCTAGCTATGGCTACACCTTC
CASSPISASYGYTF
>TRBJ1-2|-|TRBV20-1|13|-
TGCAGTGCTATACGGGGAGGAGGCTATGGCTACACCTTC
CSAIRGGGYGYTF
>TRBJ1-6|-|TRBV20-1|15|-
TGCAGTGCTATCCTAGACAGGCTCTCCAATTCACCCCCCCACTTT
CSAILDRLSNSPPHF
>TRBJ1-5|-|TRBV7-3|13|few
TGTGCCAGCAGCCTCTTGGTGGGTCAGCCCCAGCATTTT
CASSLLVGQPQHF
>TRBJ2-3|-|TRBV6-5|13|few
TGTGCCACGGAGCTATCTGGCACAGATACGCAGTATTTT
CATELSGTDTQYF
>TRBJ1-5|TRBD1|TRBV20-1|12|-
TGCAGTGCTAGTGACAGGGTACAGCCCCAGCATTTT
CSASDRVQPQHF
>TRBJ2-3|-|TRBV7-2|13|-
TGTGCCAGCAGCGCAGTGCCGGCTGGTACGCAGTATTTT
CASSAVPAGTQYF
>TRBJ2-3|-|TRBV7-9|12|many
TGTGCCAGCAGCCCCCCTCTGGATACGCAGTATTTT
CASSPPLDTQYF
>TRBJ1-2|TRBD1|TRBV11-2|13|few
TGTGCCAGCAGCTTACGGACAGGCTGGGGCTACACCTTC
CASSLRTGWGYTF
>TRBJ1-2|TRBD1|TRBV9|15|-
TGTGCCAGCAGCGCCCTGGACAGGTTCTACTATGGCTACACCTTC
CASSALDRFYYGYTF
>TRBJ2-5|TRBD1|TRBV4-1|17|few
TGCGCCAGCAGCCAACTACGGGCGGGACAGGGCTACGAGACCCAGTACTTC
CASSQLRAGQGYETQYF
>TRBJ2-7|-|TRBV30|13|few
TGTGCCTGGAGCAAGACAGTAACCTACGAGCAGTACTTC
CAWSKTVTYEQYF
>TRBJ2-3|-|TRBV24-1|15|few
TGTGCCACCAGTGATCGCGGGACAGACACAGATACGCAGTATTTT
CATSDRGTDTDTQYF
>TRBJ1-3|-|TRBV6-5|12|-
TGTGCCAGCGCCCGGGACGGAAACACCATATATTTT
CASARDGNTIYF
>TRBJ1-1|-|TRBV4-3|14|-
TGCGCCAGCAGCCAAGTGGATCAGGGAACTGAAGCTTTCTTT
CASSQVDQGTEAFF
>TRBJ2-2|TRBD1|TRBV20-1|15|-
TGCAGTGCTACTCCGGGACAGGGGAACACCGGGGAGCTGTTTTTT
CSATPGQGNTGELFF
>TRBJ1-6|-|TRBV20-1|19|few
TGCAGTGCTAGAGATCCCGTGGCAGTTTCTAGCTCCTATAATTCACCCCTCCACTTT
CSARDPVAVSSSYNSPLHF
>TRBJ1-2|-|TRBV7-9|16|-
TGTGCCAGCAGCTTAAGGGACGGGGTCCGTGACTATGGCTACACCTTC
CASSLRDGVRDYGYTF
>TRBJ1-2|-|TRBV27|14|once
TGTGCCAGCAGCAAGGTAGCATCTAACTATGGCTACACCTTC
CASSKVASNYGYTF
>TRBJ2-4|-|TRBV20-1|14|-
TGCAGTGCCAAAAAAGGCGGAGAGGGCAACATTCAGTACTTC
CSAKKGGEGNIQYF
>TRBJ2-7|-|TRBV4-2|16|-
TGTGCCAGCAGCCCAGAACGGTCGGGGTCCCCCTACGAGCAGTACTTC
CASSPERSGSPYEQYF
>TRBJ2-3|-|TRBV4-3|14|-
TGCGCCAGCAACCAGGGGGGGAACACAGATACGCAGTATTTT
CASNQGGNTDTQYF